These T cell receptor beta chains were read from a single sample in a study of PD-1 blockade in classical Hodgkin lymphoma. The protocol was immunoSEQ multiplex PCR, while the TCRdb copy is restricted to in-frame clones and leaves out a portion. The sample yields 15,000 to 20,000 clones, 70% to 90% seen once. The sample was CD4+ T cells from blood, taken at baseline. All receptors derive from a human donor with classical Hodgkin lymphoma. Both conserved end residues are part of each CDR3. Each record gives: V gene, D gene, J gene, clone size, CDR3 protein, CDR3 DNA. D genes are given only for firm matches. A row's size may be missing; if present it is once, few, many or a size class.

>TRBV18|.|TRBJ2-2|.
CASSPEWTGELFF
TGTGCCAGCTCACCAGAGTGGACCGGGGAGCTGTTTTTT
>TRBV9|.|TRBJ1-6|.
CASSVVGSGDSPLHF
TGTGCCAGCAGCGTAGTTGGGAGCGGCGATTCACCCCTCCACTTT
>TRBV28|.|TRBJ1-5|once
CASSLLLHSNQPQHF
TGTGCCAGCAGTTTACTCTTGCATAGCAATCAGCCCCAGCATTTT
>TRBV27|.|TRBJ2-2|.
CASRRMGSPTGELFF
TGTGCCAGCAGGAGGATGGGGTCCCCGACCGGGGAGCTGTTTTTT
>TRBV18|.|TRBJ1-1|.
CASSPGSGAEAFF
TGTGCCAGCTCACCAGGTAGTGGGGCTGAAGCTTTCTTT
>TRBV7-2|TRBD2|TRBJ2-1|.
CASSLTSALSSYNEQFF
TGTGCCAGCAGCTTAACTAGCGCTCTAAGCTCCTACAATGAGCAGTTCTTC
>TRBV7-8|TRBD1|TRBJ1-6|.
CASSVGGGQAVESPLHF
TGTGCCAGCAGCGTAGGGGGAGGACAGGCAGTAGAGTCACCCCTCCACTTT
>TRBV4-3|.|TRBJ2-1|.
CASSQDPGQTANEQFF
TGCGCCAGCAGCCAAGATCCGGGCCAGACCGCCAATGAGCAGTTCTTC
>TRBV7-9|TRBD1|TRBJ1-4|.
CASSHKTGARKLFF
TGTGCCAGCAGCCATAAGACAGGGGCGCGAAAACTGTTTTTT
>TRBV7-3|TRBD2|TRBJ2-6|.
CASSSGLAGGGANVLTF
TGTGCCAGCAGCTCGGGACTAGCGGGAGGTGGGGCCAACGTCCTGACTTTC
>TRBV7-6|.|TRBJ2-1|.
CASSLQDRLYNEQFF
TGTGCCAGCAGCCTACAGGACAGATTATACAATGAGCAGTTCTTC
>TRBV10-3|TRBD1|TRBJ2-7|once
CATARTGAEQYF
TGTGCCACTGCTAGGACAGGGGCCGAGCAGTACTTC
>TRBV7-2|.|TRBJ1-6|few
CASSTQAMGRYNSPLHF
TGTGCCAGCAGCACCCAGGCCATGGGACGGTATAATTCACCCCTCCACTTT
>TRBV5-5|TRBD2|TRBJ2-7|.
CASSRDYFSYEQYF
TGTGCCAGCAGCCGGGACTATTTCTCCTACGAGCAGTACTTC
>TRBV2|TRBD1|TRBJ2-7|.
CASSEDRGYDEQYF
TGTGCCAGCAGCGAAGACAGGGGTTACGACGAGCAGTACTTC
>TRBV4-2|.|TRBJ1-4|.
CASSQDSSTTNEKLFF
TGTGCCAGCAGCCAAGACTCCTCAACAACTAATGAAAAACTGTTTTTT
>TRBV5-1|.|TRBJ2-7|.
CASSIQGSGNEQYF
TGCGCCAGCAGCATCCAGGGGTCCGGAAACGAGCAGTACTTC
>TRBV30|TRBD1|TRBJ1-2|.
CAWSATGGRKRYGYTF
TGTGCCTGGAGTGCGACAGGGGGCAGGAAACGGTATGGCTACACCTTC